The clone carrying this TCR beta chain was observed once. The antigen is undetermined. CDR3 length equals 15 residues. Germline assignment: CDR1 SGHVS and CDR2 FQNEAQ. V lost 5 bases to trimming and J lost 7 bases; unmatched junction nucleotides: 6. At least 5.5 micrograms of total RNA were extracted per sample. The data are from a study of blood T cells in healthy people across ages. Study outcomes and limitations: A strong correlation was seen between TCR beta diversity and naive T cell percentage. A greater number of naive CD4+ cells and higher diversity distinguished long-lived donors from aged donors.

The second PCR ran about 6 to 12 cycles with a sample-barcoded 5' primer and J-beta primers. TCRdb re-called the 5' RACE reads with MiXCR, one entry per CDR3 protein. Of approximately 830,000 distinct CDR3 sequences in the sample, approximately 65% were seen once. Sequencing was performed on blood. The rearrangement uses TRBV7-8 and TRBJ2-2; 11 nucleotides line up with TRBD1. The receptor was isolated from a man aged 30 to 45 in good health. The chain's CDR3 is CASSRGQGANGELFF. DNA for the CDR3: TGTGCCAGCAGCCGAGGACAGGGGGCTAACGGGGAGCTGTTTTTT.